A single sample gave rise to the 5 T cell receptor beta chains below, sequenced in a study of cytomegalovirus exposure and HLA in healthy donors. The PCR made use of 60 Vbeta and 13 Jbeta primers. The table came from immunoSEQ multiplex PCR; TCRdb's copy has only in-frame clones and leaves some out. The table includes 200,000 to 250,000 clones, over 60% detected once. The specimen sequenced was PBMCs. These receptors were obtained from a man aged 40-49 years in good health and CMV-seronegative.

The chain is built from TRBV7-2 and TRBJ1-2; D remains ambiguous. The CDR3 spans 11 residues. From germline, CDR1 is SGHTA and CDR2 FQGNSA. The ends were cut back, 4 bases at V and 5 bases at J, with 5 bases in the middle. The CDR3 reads CASSSVYGYTF. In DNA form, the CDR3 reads TGTGCCAGCAGCTCTGTATATGGCTACACCTTC.

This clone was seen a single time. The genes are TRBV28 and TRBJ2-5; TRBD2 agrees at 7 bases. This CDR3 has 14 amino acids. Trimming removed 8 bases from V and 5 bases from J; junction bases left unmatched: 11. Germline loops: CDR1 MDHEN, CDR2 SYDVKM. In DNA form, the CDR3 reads TGTGCCAGCCTAGCGGCAGGCCCCCGGGAGACCCAGTACTTC. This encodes CASLAAGPRETQYF.

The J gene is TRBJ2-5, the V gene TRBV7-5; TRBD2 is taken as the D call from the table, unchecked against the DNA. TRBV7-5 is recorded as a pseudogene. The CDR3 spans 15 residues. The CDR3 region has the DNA TGTGTCAGAGGACCGAAGGAGGGATCCCAAGAGACCCAGTACTTC. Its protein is CVRGPKEGSQETQYF.

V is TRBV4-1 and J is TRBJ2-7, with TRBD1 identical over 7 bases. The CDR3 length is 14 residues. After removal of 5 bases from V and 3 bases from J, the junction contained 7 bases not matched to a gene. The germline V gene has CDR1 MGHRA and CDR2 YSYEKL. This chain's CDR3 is CASSFPGQRYEQYF. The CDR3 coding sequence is TGCGCCAGCAGCTTTCCGGGACAGCGCTACGAGCAGTACTTC.

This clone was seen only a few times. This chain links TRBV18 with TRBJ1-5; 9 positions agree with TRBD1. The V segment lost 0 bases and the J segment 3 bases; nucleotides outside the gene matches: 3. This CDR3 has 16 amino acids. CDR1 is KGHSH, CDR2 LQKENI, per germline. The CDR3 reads CASSPPGQGNNQPQHF. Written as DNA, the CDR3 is TGTGCCAGCTCACCACCCGGACAGGGGAACAATCAGCCCCAGCATTTT. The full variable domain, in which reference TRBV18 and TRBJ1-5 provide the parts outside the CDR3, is NAGVMQNPRHLVRRRGQEARLRCSPMKGHSHVYWYRQLPEEGLKFMVYLQKENIIDESGMPKERFSAEFPKEGPSILRIQQVVRGDSAAYFCASSPPGQGNNQPQHFGDGTRLSIL.